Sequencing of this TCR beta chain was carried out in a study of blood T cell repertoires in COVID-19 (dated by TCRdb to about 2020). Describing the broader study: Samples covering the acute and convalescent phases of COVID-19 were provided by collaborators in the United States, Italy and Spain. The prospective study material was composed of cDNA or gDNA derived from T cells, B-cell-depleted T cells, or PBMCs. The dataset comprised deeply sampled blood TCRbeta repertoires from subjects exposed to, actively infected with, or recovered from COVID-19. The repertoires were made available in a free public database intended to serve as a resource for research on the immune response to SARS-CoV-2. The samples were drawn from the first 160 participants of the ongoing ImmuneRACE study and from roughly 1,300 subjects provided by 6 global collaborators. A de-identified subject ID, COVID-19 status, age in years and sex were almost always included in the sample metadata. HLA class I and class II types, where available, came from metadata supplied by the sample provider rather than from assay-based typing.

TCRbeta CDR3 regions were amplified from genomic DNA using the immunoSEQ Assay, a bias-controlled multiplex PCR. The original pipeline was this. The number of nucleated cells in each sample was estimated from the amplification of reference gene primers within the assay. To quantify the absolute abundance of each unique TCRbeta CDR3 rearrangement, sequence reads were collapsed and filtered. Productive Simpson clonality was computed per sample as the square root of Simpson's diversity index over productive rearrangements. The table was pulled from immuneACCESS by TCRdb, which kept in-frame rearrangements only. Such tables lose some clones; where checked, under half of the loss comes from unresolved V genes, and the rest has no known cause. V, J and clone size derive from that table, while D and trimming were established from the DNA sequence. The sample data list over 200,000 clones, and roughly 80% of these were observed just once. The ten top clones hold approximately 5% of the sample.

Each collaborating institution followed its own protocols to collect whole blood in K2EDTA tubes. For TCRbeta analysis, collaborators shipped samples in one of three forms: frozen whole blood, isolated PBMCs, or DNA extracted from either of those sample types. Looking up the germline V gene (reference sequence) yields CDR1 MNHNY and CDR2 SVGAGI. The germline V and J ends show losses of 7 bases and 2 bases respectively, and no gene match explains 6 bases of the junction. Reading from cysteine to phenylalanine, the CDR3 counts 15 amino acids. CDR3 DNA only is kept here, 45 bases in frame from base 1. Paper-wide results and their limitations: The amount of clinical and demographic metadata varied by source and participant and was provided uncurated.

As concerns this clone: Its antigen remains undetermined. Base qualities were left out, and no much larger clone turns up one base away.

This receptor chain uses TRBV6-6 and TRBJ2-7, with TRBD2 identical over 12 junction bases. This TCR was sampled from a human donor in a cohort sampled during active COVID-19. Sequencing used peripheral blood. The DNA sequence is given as TGTGCCAGCACTGGACTAGCGGGAAAGGCCTACGAGCAGTACTTC. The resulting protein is CASTGLAGKAYEQYF.